This TCR beta chain was identified during a study of shared clonotypes between healthy human individuals. Study overall: Per donor, CD8 memory used one plate, CD8 naive used two, CD4 memory used three and CD4 naive used three.

Per the germline V gene, CDR1 is SGHTS and CDR2 is YDEGEE. Trimming removed 4 bases at V and 4 bases at J, with 16 bases between. The CDR3 spans 15 residues. This clone was seen just once. Antigen specificity is unknown. Only in-frame clones appear in the TCRdb table, and some are missing; sequencing was by immunoSEQ multiplex PCR. The repertoire holds more than 2 million clones, with approximately 95% as singletons. Study findings and constraints: Generally, estimated richness proved larger in naive subsets than it did in memory subsets. The represented genetic and exposure-history diversity was limited by the small number of donors. Sequencing of the sorted subsets was shown by rarefaction to be incomplete despite large depth.

The sequenced sample consisted of naive CD4+ T cells sorted from blood. Subset here: CD45RA+ positively selected. The receptor was derived from a man aged 18 to 30 in good health. The V and J genes are TRBV5-8 and TRBJ2-3; D may correspond to TRBD1 or TRBD2 (5 bases each). The CDR3 DNA reads as TGTGCCAGCAGCCGGGATTGGGGCGATGCAGATACGCAGTATTTT. This sequence encodes CASSRDWGDADTQYF.